This record concerns one T cell receptor (beta chain) sequence. Its target is not known. Researchers used the Oncomine TCR Beta short-read assay to sequence DNA from cultured CD4+ T cells. TCRdb reprocessed the PCR reads with MiXCR, giving one entry per CDR3 protein. The sample gives more than 15,000 distinct CDR3 sequences, around 28% of which show up once; roughly 15% is in the top ten. Noted treatment: roughly nine-day PBMC culture with coronavirus spike peptide pools or control peptides (ViraFEST assay). There were positive PCR dates ranging from March to December 2020, all predating US Alpha, Beta and Delta variants. This sample is drawn from a study of vaccination and CD4 T cells after COVID-19. Study context: Six male and four female convalescents took part, two of them Hispanic. Diagnosis preceded the drawing of post-COVID samples by a median 101 days (range 35 to 161).

Study-level findings and limits: Early post-infection timepoints were missing, and relatively few convalescent patients were studied.

The CDR3 totals 15 residues. Trimming took off 5 bases at V and 0 bases at J, with 13 bases between the two ends. Germline V gene sequence: CDR1 KGHSH, CDR2 LQKENI. The V and J genes are TRBV18 and TRBJ1-1; D remains unclear. This TCR derives from a human donor with COVID-19. Sample: cultured CD4+ T cells from blood. CDR3 residues: CASSTLRNMNTEAFF. Here the CDR3 DNA reads TGTGCCAGCTCAACCCTGAGGAATATGAACACTGAAGCTTTCTTT.